This is a list of T cell receptor beta chains from one sample in a study of memory CD4+ T cells and cytomegalovirus serostatus. TCRdb's copy holds only in-frame clones and misses some; the assay was immunoSEQ multiplex PCR. The sample records around 50,000 clones, roughly 80% being singletons. Sequenced sample: memory CD4+ T cells from blood. The source of these receptors is an adult in good health and CMV-seropositive. The CDR3 runs from the conserved cysteine through the conserved F or W. The order of the fields is J gene, V gene, CDR3 protein.

>TRBJ1-4|TRBV7-2
CASRPGQDNEKLFF
>TRBJ2-1|TRBV29-1
CSVEVDFLEFF
>TRBJ2-7|TRBV5-1
CASSLEQGSEQYF
>TRBJ2-5|TRBV18
CASSLFGGVQETQYF
>TRBJ1-6|TRBV4-2
CASSQDSRLNSPLHF
>TRBJ2-5|TRBV7-8
CASSPGQGEAQYF
>TRBJ2-7|TRBV7-9
CASSLSLHEQYF
>TRBJ2-7|TRBV5-4
CASSGEGRFYEQYF
>TRBJ2-3|TRBV27
CASSLQRGETDTQYF
>TRBJ2-2|TRBV5-1
CASSLAETPNTGELFF
>TRBJ1-6|TRBV2
CASALGSRNSPLHF
>TRBJ2-5|TRBV11-2
CASSPAWGRETQYF
>TRBJ2-5|TRBV5-1
CASRRVGETQYF
>TRBJ2-7|TRBV5-4
CASSLARDRGRYEQYF
>TRBJ1-1|TRBV10-2
CASSDLRGANTEAFF
>TRBJ2-2|TRBV23-1
CASSQVLSLLHFTGELFF
>TRBJ1-5|TRBV2
CASGREVRLNQPQHF
>TRBJ2-3|TRBV10-3
CAIRGLGRSTDTQYF
>TRBJ1-4|TRBV6-1
CASGQGSFEKLFF
>TRBJ2-3|TRBV2
CASSEAGTTDTQYF
>TRBJ1-2|TRBV27
CASSLSPGGNYGYTF
>TRBJ1-4|TRBV29-1
CSATGPANEKLFF
>TRBJ2-1|TRBV4-3
CASSPGLAGGPFYNEQFF
>TRBJ1-2|TRBV30
CACCIRGLGGYTF
>TRBJ2-3|TRBV7-9
CASPREGLPDTQYF
>TRBJ1-6|TRBV13
CASSLGGPSSYNSPLHF
>TRBJ1-4|TRBV29-1
CSVPSGGVAGKLFF
>TRBJ1-1|TRBV10-3
CAISALAGGQGDRF
>TRBJ1-2|TRBV5-6
CASSFLQTSRGYTF
>TRBJ2-3|TRBV5-5
CASSLRLAGADTQYF
>TRBJ2-7|TRBV5-1
CASSLTGTSGGPPYEQYF
>TRBJ1-1|TRBV5-1
CASSTRWGVDTEAFF
>TRBJ1-5|TRBV5-6
CASSLSGQGPQHF
>TRBJ1-6|TRBV19
CASRTDLQSPLHF
>TRBJ2-1|TRBV18
CASSASGSYNEQFF
>TRBJ1-6|TRBV2
CASNLEGRYNSPLHF
>TRBJ1-2|TRBV6-1
CASSDYEGTYGYTF
>TRBJ2-1|TRBV2
CSARRGTYGEQFF
>TRBJ1-2|TRBV11-2
CASSPGRTYGYTF
>TRBJ2-3|TRBV18
CASSQDQALTDTQYF
>TRBJ1-5|TRBV5-6
CASSHGTGNQPQHF
>TRBJ2-5|TRBV5-4
CASSLYRDRGETQYF
>TRBJ1-1|TRBV6-6
CASSYTDRANTEAFF
>TRBJ2-7|TRBV18
CASSPAGSPYEQYF
>TRBJ1-5|TRBV7-9
CASSLVTETYSNQPQHF
>TRBJ1-1|TRBV4-2
CASSQDRRGKAFF
>TRBJ1-2|TRBV2
CASRRGLDYGYTF
>TRBJ2-7|TRBV11-2
CASSPLGRVGNYEQYF
>TRBJ1-2|TRBV4-3
CASSRAVGAYTF
>TRBJ2-7|TRBV5-4
CASSPLMDSPYEQYF
>TRBJ2-7|TRBV20-1
CSARDTYEQYF
>TRBJ1-5|TRBV7-8
CASSLTNGRSGQPQHF
>TRBJ2-5|TRBV27
CASSLSGRAFEETQYF
>TRBJ1-3|TRBV18
CASSPNSEGGSGNTIYF
>TRBJ1-1|TRBV18
CASSPRYNTPGTEAFF